These 3 T cell receptor beta chains originate from one sample sequenced in a study of spatial heterogeneity in lung cancer. Using its own MiXCR run on the 5' RACE reads, TCRdb lists one record per CDR3 protein. Among tens of thousands of distinct CDR3 sequences listed, around 5.3% were seen once. The time point is: sample taken at primary tumor resection. This sample comprised PBMCs, obtained at surgery. The source of these receptors is a male donor with early-stage non-small cell lung cancer.

This clonotype has at least ten counts. The V gene is TRBV28, the J gene TRBJ1-2, with unresolved D. With 5 bases removed from V and 1 base from J, the gap between germline ends came to 11 bases. This CDR3 has 14 residues. CDR1 is MDHEN and CDR2 is SYDVKM in the germline V gene. In nucleotides, the CDR3 is TGTGCCAGCAGTCCACGGACCGGTAACTATGGCTACACCTTC. Protein product: CASSPRTGNYGYTF.

This chain connects TRBV5-1 to TRBJ1-2; TRBD1 matches at 8 bases. The CDR3 consists of 15 residues. Germline CDR1 SGHRS, CDR2 YFSETQ. Germline trimming cut 0 bases from V and 13 bases from J; bases unmatched to any gene: 14. CDR3 region: CASSLAEGTGHHLTF. CDR3 coding DNA: TGCGCCAGCAGCTTGGCCGAGGGGACAGGCCACCATCTCACCTTC. The full variable domain, rest sourced from reference TRBV5-1 and TRBJ1-2, is KAGVTQTPRYLIKTRGQQVTLSCSPISGHRSVSWYQQTPGQGLQFLFEYFSETQRNKGNFPGRFSGRQFSNSRSEMNVSTLELGDSALYLCASSLAEGTGHHLTFGSGTRLTVV.

Many counts were recorded for this clonotype. The chain employs TRBV28 and TRBJ2-7; 7 nucleotides agree with TRBD1. The CDR3 has 14 amino acids. Trimming removed 6 bases from V and 3 bases from J; junction bases left unmatched: 8. CDR1 and CDR2 (germline): MDHEN, SYDVKM. DNA for the CDR3: TGTGCCAGCAGGAAGGCAGGGGGTATCTACGAGCAGTACTTC. Its translation: CASRKAGGIYEQYF. The whole variable domain, filled in from reference TRBV28 and TRBJ2-7, reads DVKVTQSSRYLVKRTGEKVFLECVQDMDHENMFWYRQDPGLGLRLIYFSYDVKMKEKGDIPEGYSVSREKKERFSLILESASTNQTSMYLCASRKAGGIYEQYFGPGTRLTVT.